Following are 20 T cell receptor beta chains from one sample sequenced in a study of cytomegalovirus exposure and HLA in healthy donors. Both 60 Vbeta primers and 13 Jbeta primers went into the PCR. TCRdb's copy holds only in-frame clones and misses some; the assay was immunoSEQ multiplex PCR. The sample includes 200,000 to 250,000 clones, approximately 78% of them seen just once. The sample taken for sequencing was PBMCs. The receptors were sampled from a woman between 35 and 50 years old in good health and CMV-seronegative.

The genes are TRBV11-2 and TRBJ2-1; D gene uncertain. The ends were cut back, 6 bases at V and 0 bases at J, with 6 bases in the middle. The CDR3 spans 13 residues. Germline lookup yields CDR1 SGHAT and CDR2 FQNNGV. CDR3 DNA sequence: TGTGCCAGCAGATTGAGCTCCTACAATGAGCAGTTCTTC. It encodes CASRLSSYNEQFF.

This chain links TRBV9 with TRBJ2-7, with 10 bases aligning to TRBD1. Germline CDR1 and CDR2: SGDLS and YYNGEE. The CDR3 contains 15 residues. The J segment lost 6 bases and the V segment lost 3 bases, leaving 9 bases of the junction unmatched. CDR3 protein: CASSAKGTGAPEQYF. The CDR3 coding sequence is TGTGCCAGCAGCGCAAAGGGGACAGGGGCGCCCGAGCAGTACTTC.

The gene calls are TRBV5-1 and TRBJ2-7; 9 nucleotides line up with TRBD2. The CDR3 contains 17 residues. Germline loops: CDR1 SGHRS, CDR2 YFSETQ. With 4 bases clipped from V and 2 bases from J, the junction kept 13 bases outside the gene matches. The CDR3 sequence is CASSIKPLAGTTYEQYF. In DNA, the CDR3 is TGCGCCAGCAGCATTAAACCTCTAGCGGGGACAACCTACGAGCAGTACTTC.

There are a few counts of this clone. V is TRBV9 and J is TRBJ1-6; D is possibly TRBD1 (5 bases). The CDR3 runs 16 residues. The germline V and J ends were trimmed by 0 bases and 13 bases, with 20 bases remaining between them. Germline assignment: CDR1 SGDLS and CDR2 YYNGEE. The CDR3 sequence is CASSVAGDGRIYPLHF. CDR3 DNA: TGTGCCAGCAGCGTAGCGGGGGACGGGCGAATTTATCCCCTCCACTTT. The whole variable domain, filled in from reference TRBV9 and TRBJ1-6, reads DSGVTQTPKHLITATGQRVTLRCSPRSGDLSVYWYQQSLDQGLQFLIQYYNGEERAKGNILERFSAQQFPDLHSELNLSSLELGDSALYFCASSVAGDGRIYPLHFGNGTRLTVT.

The chain joins TRBV7-9 to TRBJ1-3; 9 bases agree with TRBD1. This CDR3 is built from 14 residues. Germline values: CDR1 SEHNR, CDR2 FQNEAQ (reference sequence). V shed 5 bases and J 7 bases; nucleotides not matched to a gene: 6. The CDR3 sequence is CASSRGTGTNTIYF. CDR3 in DNA: TGTGCCAGCAGCCGAGGGACAGGGACGAACACCATATATTTT.

In nucleotides, the CDR3 is TGTGCCAGCAGCGGCGGGACTAGCGGGGACAATGAGCAGTTCTTC. Encoded protein: CASSGGTSGDNEQFF. The chain combines TRBV9 with TRBJ2-1, with 13 bases that match TRBD2. CDR1 SGDLS and CDR2 YYNGEE come from the germline V gene. Trimming cost V 3 bases and J 5 bases; bases outside gene matches: 2. This CDR3 has 15 amino acids. Together with reference TRBV9 and TRBJ2-1, the CDR3 gives the full variable domain: DSGVTQTPKHLITATGQRVTLRCSPRSGDLSVYWYQQSLDQGLQFLIQYYNGEERAKGNILERFSAQQFPDLHSELNLSSLELGDSALYFCASSGGTSGDNEQFFGPGTRLTVL.

The rearrangement uses TRBV28 and TRBJ1-5; 11 nucleotides align to TRBD1. Per the germline V gene, CDR1 is MDHEN and CDR2 is SYDVKM. CDR3 length equals 16 residues. The V segment lost 5 bases and the J segment 4 bases; nucleotides outside the gene matches: 7. The chain's CDR3 is CASSQAGTGGNQPQHF. In DNA form, the CDR3 reads TGTGCCAGCAGTCAAGCCGGGACAGGGGGTAATCAGCCCCAGCATTTT. The full variable domain, with the rest looked up from reference TRBV28 and TRBJ1-5, is DVKVTQSSRYLVKRTGEKVFLECVQDMDHENMFWYRQDPGLGLRLIYFSYDVKMKEKGDIPEGYSVSREKKERFSLILESASTNQTSMYLCASSQAGTGGNQPQHFGDGTRLSIL.

This chain uses TRBV27 with TRBJ2-7; D perhaps matches TRBD2 (6 bases). CDR1 and CDR2 (germline): MNHEY, SMNVEV (reference sequence). The V and J ends lost 5 bases and 0 bases respectively, with 17 bases between them. This CDR3 is built from 16 residues. The DNA for the CDR3 is TGTGCCAGCAGTCCCTACAGCGGGCCGTCCTCCTACGAGCAGTACTTC. This codes for CASSPYSGPSSYEQYF.

The CDR3 sequence is CATRISEEQFF. As DNA, the CDR3 is TGTGCCACCCGAATTAGCGAGGAGCAGTTCTTC. V gene TRBV27 combines with J gene TRBJ2-1, with a tentative D call TRBD2 (5 bases). Trimming removed 10 bases from V and 10 bases from J, with 14 bases in between. Germline V CDR1 and CDR2: MNHEY, SMNVEV (reference sequence). This CDR3 comprises 11 residues.

The rearrangement joins TRBV7-3 to TRBJ2-1, with TRBD1 identical over 7 bases. The germline CDR1 and CDR2 sequences are SGHTA and FQGTGA. V dropped 4 bases and J dropped 9; count of bases not matched to a gene: 9. CDR3 length: 14 residues. The CDR3 here is CASSSETGWAEQFF. As DNA, the CDR3 is TGTGCCAGCAGCTCGGAGACAGGGTGGGCTGAGCAGTTCTTC. Full variable domain (rest looked up from reference TRBV7-3 and TRBJ2-1): GAGVSQTPSNKVTEKGKYVELRCDPISGHTALYWYRQSLGQGPEFLIYFQGTGAADDSGLPNDRFFAVRPEGSVSTLKIQRTERGDSAVYLCASSSETGWAEQFFGPGTRLTVL.

This chain links TRBV10-2 with TRBJ1-4, with D possibly matching TRBD1 (6 bases). Trimming shortened V by 0 bases and J by 5 bases, and 10 bases separated the two germline ends. CDR3 size: 15 residues. Per the germline V gene, CDR1 is WSHSY and CDR2 is SAAADI. The CDR3: CASSESRDKNEKLFF. For the CDR3, the DNA is TGCGCCAGCAGTGAGTCCCGGGACAAGAATGAAAAACTGTTTTTT.

The genes are TRBV7-6 and TRBJ1-5, with TRBD1 as a possible D gene (6 bases). The CDR3 totals 14 residues. The germline V gene has CDR1 SGHVS and CDR2 FNYEAQ. The ends were cut back, 1 base at V and 9 bases at J, with 13 bases in the middle. The CDR3 region is CASSLGGPGGPQHF. The CDR3 bases are TGTGCCAGCAGCTTAGGGGGGCCTGGGGGGCCCCAGCATTTT.

This chain uses TRBV6-5 with TRBJ2-7; maybe TRBD2 (5 bases). From germline, CDR1 is MNHEY and CDR2 SVGAGI. V lost 7 bases and J lost 4, with 14 bases in between. The CDR3 has 13 amino acids. CDR3 in DNA: TGTGCCAGCATCGGGAACGGGCAATACGAGCAGTACTTC. This gives the protein CASIGNGQYEQYF.

This clone was found once. The chain carries TRBV11-2 and TRBJ2-7, with TRBD1 matching 7 bases. The CDR3 covers 13 residues. Germline-derived CDR1 and CDR2 are SGHAT and FQNNGV. V shed 3 bases and J 5 bases; nucleotides not matched to a gene: 4. CDR3 region: CASSFRGGDEQYF. The CDR3 DNA sequence: TGTGCCAGCAGCTTTAGAGGGGGCGACGAGCAGTACTTC.

V usage is TRBV2 and J usage is TRBJ2-1; TRBD2 matches at 15 bases. In germline, CDR1 is SNHLY, CDR2 FYNNEI. The CDR3 sequence is 15 residues long. Trimming took 5 bases from V and 7 from J; bases not matched to a gene: 3. For the CDR3, the DNA is TGTGCCAGCAGTCCCGGGACTAGCGGGAGGAATGAGCAGTTCTTC. It translates to CASSPGTSGRNEQFF.

J is TRBJ1-2 and V is TRBV6-5, with D possibly TRBD1 on 6 matching bases. V lost 1 base and J 8 bases, leaving 17 bases between the germline ends. The CDR3 consists of 15 residues. Germline values: CDR1 MNHEY, CDR2 SVGAGI. The CDR3 nucleotides read TGTGCCAGCAGTTACTACGGACAGAGGGCAGGCGGCTACACCTTC. Translated: CASSYYGQRAGGYTF.

This clone was observed a single time. At one of its ends the junction is not consistent with the germline gene, which may arise from a read error. This chain uses TRBV7-9 with TRBJ1-4; possible D gene TRBD1, 5 bases. This CDR3 contains 14 residues. In germline, CDR1 is SEHNR, CDR2 FQNEAQ (reference sequence). The CDR3 DNA reads TGTTCCAGCAGCTTAAGGTCGCAGGGCGAAAAACTGTTTTTT. As protein: CSSSLRSQGEKLFF.

The chain is built from TRBV30 and TRBJ2-7, with TRBD2 matching 8 bases. This CDR3 has 15 residues. Germline V gene sequence: CDR1 GTSNPN, CDR2 SVGIG (reference sequence). The junction had 13 bases not matched to a gene; V was cut back by 5 bases and J by 4 bases. The CDR3 reads CAWAAGLGALYEQYF. The CDR3 DNA reads as TGTGCCTGGGCCGCGGGACTAGGGGCCTTATACGAGCAGTACTTC.

The rearrangement joins TRBV2 to TRBJ1-5, with TRBD1 matching 11 bases. CDR1 and CDR2 from the germline V gene are SNHLY and FYNNEI. CDR3 length: 15 residues. After removal of 6 bases from V and 6 bases from J, the junction contained 7 bases not matched to a gene. CDR3 residues: CASSSDRGRVQPQHF. The DNA for the CDR3 is TGTGCCAGCAGCTCGGACAGGGGGCGAGTTCAGCCCCAGCATTTT.

The chain recombines TRBV13 with TRBJ2-2; the D gene is possibly TRBD2 (6 bases). The CDR3 totals 15 residues. Germline V gene sequence: CDR1 PRHDT, CDR2 FYEKMQ (reference sequence). V lost 1 base and J lost 4, with 10 bases in between. This CDR3 is CASSLAGGGTGELFF. For the CDR3, the DNA is TGTGCCAGCAGCTTAGCCGGGGGTGGCACCGGGGAGCTGTTTTTT.